This TCR beta chain emerged from a study of CD8 T cells in ankylosing spondylitis. On this clonotype: The antigen remains undetermined.

Overall study results and limits: Typical of ankylosing spondylitis blood, it appeared, was a TCR beta motif of 7 or 8 highly homologous variants. Earlier literature documents some of the motif variants in reactive arthritis synovial fluid and blood.

There are 14 residues in the CDR3. V shed 3 bases and J 6 bases; nucleotides not matched to a gene: 7. The germline CDR1 and CDR2 sequences are MNHNS and SASEGT. TCRdb called the 5' RACE reads again in MiXCR, with one record for every CDR3 protein. The repertoire includes 800,000 to 900,000 distinct CDR3 sequences, 10% to 15% of them detected once, and roughly 0.51% sits in the top ten. Source material: blood, either unsorted or a sorted T cell fraction (not recorded which). The source of this sequence is a male donor with ankylosing spondylitis. The chain uses TRBV6-1 and TRBJ1-1; 7 nucleotides agree with TRBD1. This CDR3 reads CASSEAGGVSEAFF. In DNA form, the CDR3 reads TGTGCCAGCAGTGAGGCAGGGGGAGTTTCTGAAGCTTTCTTT.